A single sample gave rise to the 20 T cell receptor beta chains below, sequenced in a study of patients and donors after allogeneic stem cell transplantation. TCRdb reprocessed the RT-PCR reads via MiXCR and lists one record per CDR3 protein. This table has around 170,000 distinct CDR3 sequences, 24% appearing once. Sequenced input: blood, either unsorted or a sorted T cell fraction (not recorded which). Receptor source: a human donor who was either an allogeneic HSCT recipient or a stem cell or donor lymphocyte infusion donor (not recorded which). It is not recorded whose cells these are; they may come from a transplant donor.

This clonotype turned up a few times. The gene calls are TRBV29-1 and TRBJ2-5, with D maybe TRBD1 (5 bases). Germline assignment: CDR1 SQVTM and CDR2 ANQGSEA. CDR3 size: 14 residues. V lost 4 bases and J 1 base, leaving 13 bases between the germline ends. The CDR3 is CSVVLGRVQETQYF. Here the CDR3 DNA reads TGCAGCGTTGTCCTAGGCAGGGTCCAAGAGACCCAGTACTTC. The full variable domain, with the rest looked up from reference TRBV29-1 and TRBJ2-5, is SAVISQKPSRDICQRGTSLTIQCQVDSQVTMMFWYRQQPGQSLTLIATANQGSEATYESGFVIDKFPISRPNLTFSTLTVSNMSPEDSSIYLCSVVLGRVQETQYFGPGTRLLVL.

The gene calls are TRBV6-2 or TRBV6-3 and TRBJ2-1, with D uncertain. Trimming took off 6 bases at V and 8 bases at J, with 17 bases between the two ends. Germline CDR1 and CDR2: MNHEY and SVGEGT. The CDR3 loop spans 14 amino acids. CDR3 DNA: TGTGCCAGCAGGGACGACCTAGTGGCGGATGAGCAGTTCTTC. As protein: CASRDDLVADEQFF.

This clonotype was recorded a few times. This chain uses TRBV10-3 with TRBJ2-3; D is perhaps TRBD2 (5 bases). The ends were cut back, 3 bases at V and 1 base at J, with 11 bases in the middle. Germline loops: CDR1 ENHRY, CDR2 SYGVKD. The CDR3 covers 15 residues. CDR3: CAISDHGVGTDTQYF. The CDR3 region has the DNA TGTGCCATCAGTGACCACGGGGTGGGCACAGATACGCAGTATTTT.

In this sample, this clonotype turned up many times. The V call is TRBV14, the J call TRBJ2-1, with D possibly TRBD1 on 6 matching bases. The V end was cut by 3 bases, the J end by 4 bases, with 13 bases between. CDR3 size: 15 residues. Germline CDR1 and CDR2: SGHDN and FVKESK. CDR3: CASSHQQGGYNEQFF. In nucleotides, the CDR3 is TGTGCCAGCAGCCACCAACAGGGTGGTTACAATGAGCAGTTCTTC.

The table lists this clonotype with a few counts. The rearrangement uses TRBV9 and TRBJ1-5, with D possibly being TRBD1 (6 bases). The V gene's germline CDR1 is SGDLS and CDR2 YYNGEE. Trimming took off 4 bases at V and 5 bases at J, with 16 bases between the two ends. The CDR3 covers 15 residues. DNA of the CDR3: TGTGCCAGCAGCTCCCGCGGGGGCAAGGATCAGCCCCAGCATTTT. Amino acids: CASSSRGGKDQPQHF.

V is TRBV6-2 or TRBV6-3 and J is TRBJ1-5, with D maybe TRBD1 (5 bases). This CDR3 is 17 amino acids long. Germline lookup yields CDR1 MNHEY and CDR2 SVGEGT. The ends were cut back, 0 bases at V and 6 bases at J, with 18 bases in the middle. CDR3 loop: CASSYSVSGRGSQPQHF. CDR3 sequence (DNA): TGTGCCAGCAGTTACTCGGTCTCAGGGAGAGGCAGTCAGCCCCAGCATTTT.

The chain joins TRBV29-1 to TRBJ1-1, with D tentatively TRBD1 (5 bases). Deletions cut 4 bases from V and 1 base from J, with 19 bases between. Per germline, CDR1 SQVTM and CDR2 ANQGSEA. The CDR3 covers 16 residues. CDR3 nucleotides: TGCAGCGTTGGCGCGTGGGGGGGAGGATGGAACACTGAAGCTTTCTTT. It codes for CSVGAWGGGWNTEAFF.

The J gene is TRBJ1-4, the V gene TRBV12-3 or TRBV12-4; 12 nucleotides line up with TRBD1. Germline trimming cut 7 bases from V and 4 bases from J; bases unmatched to any gene: 7. The CDR3 loop spans 16 amino acids. The CDR3 region has the DNA TGTGCCAGCACCAGGGACAGGGGGCTGGGTAATGAAAAACTGTTTTTT. This translates into CASTRDRGLGNEKLFF.

For the CDR3, the DNA is TGTGCCAGCAGCCTGCAGAGGGTCGGGGAGCTGTTTTTT. As protein: CASSLQRVGELFF. This sequence joins TRBV6-2 or TRBV6-3 and TRBJ2-2; TRBD2 is a possible D gene (5 bases). Trimming took 6 bases from V and 7 from J, leaving 12 bases between them. The germline CDR1 and CDR2 sequences are MNHEY and SVGEGT. This CDR3 contains 13 residues.

A note on this clonotype: One end of the junction varies from germline; a read error may be responsible. This chain uses TRBV29-1 with TRBJ2-7; D assignment may be TRBD1 or TRBD2 (6 bases each). There are 14 residues in the CDR3. The germline CDR1 and CDR2 sequences are SQVTM and ANQGSEA. In nucleotides, the CDR3 is TGCAGCGTGGAAGGGGGGACCTTGCCGGGCGAGCAGTACTTC. Translating it yields CSVEGGTLPGEQYF.

A few counts support this clonotype. The DNA for the CDR3 is TGTGCCAGCATTCCTAGTGCGGGTGCCGGAAACACCATATATTTT. This encodes CASIPSAGAGNTIYF. This rearrangement joins TRBV12-3 or TRBV12-4 to TRBJ1-3; no firm D call. With 7 bases removed from V and 4 bases from J, the gap between germline ends came to 17 bases. The CDR3 has 15 residues.

The chain couples TRBV5-1 to TRBJ2-3, with D maybe TRBD1 (5 bases). The V end was cut by 3 bases, the J end by 2 bases, with 16 bases between. This CDR3 is 16 amino acids long. Germline V gives CDR1 SGHRS, CDR2 YFSETQ. This CDR3 is CASSSHYDRTTDTQYF. The CDR3 DNA reads as TGCGCCAGCAGCTCCCACTACGACAGAACCACAGATACGCAGTATTTT.

This sequence joins TRBV29-1 and TRBJ2-3; 11 bases fit TRBD2. The germline V gene has CDR1 SQVTM and CDR2 ANQGSEA. This CDR3 has 15 amino acids. Germline trimming cut 6 bases from V and 3 bases from J; bases unmatched to any gene: 8. The CDR3 spells CSVALLAGVTDTQYF. CDR3 nucleotide sequence: TGCAGCGTAGCCCTACTAGCGGGAGTGACAGATACGCAGTATTTT.

This clonotype was observed a handful of times. The chain couples TRBV5-1 to TRBJ1-1, with 8 bases aligning to TRBD1. The CDR3 consists of 15 residues. Germline V lookup: CDR1 SGHRS, CDR2 YFSETQ. J gave up 5 bases and V 4 bases, and 10 bases lay outside the gene matches. The CDR3 DNA follows: TGCGCCAGCAGCGAACCAGGGGGCGGGTTTACTGAAGCTTTCTTT. This sequence encodes CASSEPGGGFTEAFF.

Ten or more counts support this clonotype. The J gene is TRBJ1-5, the V gene TRBV15; TRBD1 is a possible D gene (5 bases). This CDR3 is 14 amino acids long. The V end lost 0 bases, the J end lost 5 bases, and 8 bases lay between the germline ends. Germline V gene sequence: CDR1 LNHNV, CDR2 YYDKDF (reference sequence). For the CDR3, the DNA is TGTGCCACCAGCAGAGAAGGGACTCATCAGCCCCAGCATTTT. It encodes CATSREGTHQPQHF. The variable domain in full, completed from reference TRBV15 and TRBJ1-5, reads DAMVIQNPRYQVTQFGKPVTLSCSQTLNHNVMYWYQQKSSQAPKLLFHYYDKDFNNEADTPDNFQSRRPNTSFCFLDIRSPGLGDTAMYLCATSREGTHQPQHFGDGTRLSIL.

As for this clonotype: Sequence at one end of the junction differs from germline and may be a read error. The CDR3 is CASSGTGNRINTEASF. In DNA form, the CDR3 reads TGCGCCAGCTCAGGGACCGGGAATCGGATAAACACTGAAGCTTCCTTT. This chain connects TRBV5-1 to TRBJ1-1; weak D call: TRBD1 (5 bases). The CDR3 totals 16 residues. Germline CDR1 reads SGHRS; CDR2 reads YFSETQ.

The chain recombines TRBV5-1 with TRBJ2-7; D is unresolved. The germline gives CDR1 SGHRS, CDR2 YFSETQ. The germline V and J ends were trimmed by 7 bases and 2 bases, with 13 bases remaining between them. This CDR3 region has 13 residues. The CDR3 spells CASPKPPTYEQYF. CDR3 in DNA: TGCGCCAGCCCGAAGCCCCCAACCTACGAGCAGTACTTC.

The J gene is TRBJ1-1, the V gene TRBV12-3 or TRBV12-4; the match to TRBD1 covers 8 bases. CDR3 size: 13 residues. V lost 8 bases and J lost 5; bases outside the gene matches: 7. CDR3 nucleotide sequence: TGTGCCAGCGCCAGGGGGCGGGGGACTGAAGCTTTCTTT. Its translation: CASARGRGTEAFF.

In DNA, the CDR3 is TGTGCCAGCTCACCATGGGGGACAGGGAGCTTGGAATCCTTTTGGGGCAATCAGCCCCAGCATTTT. Protein product: CASSPWGTGSLESFWGNQPQHF. This chain connects TRBV18 to TRBJ1-5, with 9 bases lining up with TRBD1. This CDR3 comprises 22 residues. V dropped 2 bases and J dropped 2; count of bases not matched to a gene: 22. Per germline, CDR1 KGHSH and CDR2 LQKENI.

This clonotype occurred a few times. The V and J genes are TRBV11-3 and TRBJ2-1; D remains unclear. Germline CDR1 and CDR2: SGHNT and YENEEA. CDR3 length: 14 amino acids. Trimming removed 5 bases from V and 4 bases from J, with 12 bases in between. This chain's CDR3 is CASSLWNQYNEQFF. Here the CDR3 DNA reads TGTGCCAGCAGCCTTTGGAACCAGTACAATGAGCAGTTCTTC.